A selection of T cell receptor beta chains follows, all from one sample in a study of shared clonotypes between healthy human individuals. Using immunoSEQ multiplex PCR, the repertoire was profiled, and TCRdb retains in-frame clones only, with some absent. The sample consists of around 430,000 clones, 70% to 80% of them appearing once. Source material: PBMCs. The source of these receptors is a woman in her 40s in good health. Some clones in this sample may be carry-over from other donors' samples. Each CDR3 is given with its conserved first and last residue. The order of the fields is V gene, clone size, D gene, J gene, CDR3 DNA, CDR3 protein. A D gene is named only where the DNA matches it firmly. Where a row states a size, it is once, few, many or the class of an expanded clone; other rows omit it.

V: TRBV15; size: -; D: -; J: TRBJ1-1; DNA: TGTGCCACCAGCAGAGGGAGAATTATTAACACTGAAGCTTTCTTT; CDR3: CATSRGRIINTEAFF
V: TRBV11-1; size: -; D: TRBD1; J: TRBJ2-5; DNA: TGTGCCAGCACCGTGGACAGGGCGGGACAAGAGACCCAGTACTTC; CDR3: CASTVDRAGQETQYF
V: TRBV5-4; size: -; D: TRBD2; J: TRBJ2-3; DNA: TGTGCCAGCAGCTTGGCGCCTAGCGGGAGTCGAGATACGCAGTATTTT; CDR3: CASSLAPSGSRDTQYF
V: TRBV27; size: -; D: TRBD1; J: TRBJ2-4; DNA: TGTGCCAGCAGTTTAGACAGGGGGACCATTCAGTACTTC; CDR3: CASSLDRGTIQYF
V: TRBV9; size: many; D: TRBD2; J: TRBJ2-3; DNA: TGTGCCAGCAGCGGTGGCGGGCTAGCGGATACAGATACGCAGTATTTT; CDR3: CASSGGGLADTDTQYF
V: TRBV7-9; size: -; D: -; J: TRBJ2-5; DNA: TGTGCCAGCAGCTTCTTCGGCCCGGAGGTAGAGACCCAGTACTTC; CDR3: CASSFFGPEVETQYF
V: TRBV28; size: -; D: TRBD1; J: TRBJ2-7; DNA: TGTGCCAGCCAAGGATCCGGGACAGGGGTCTACGAGCAGTACTTC; CDR3: CASQGSGTGVYEQYF
V: TRBV7-2; size: -; D: TRBD2; J: TRBJ2-7; DNA: TGTGCCAGCAGCTTAGCTTTCACTAGCGGATACGAGCAGTACTTC; CDR3: CASSLAFTSGYEQYF
V: TRBV6-1; size: -; D: TRBD2; J: TRBJ2-1; DNA: TGTGCCAGTCGGACTAGCGGGAGCCTATTGGAGCAGTTCTTC; CDR3: CASRTSGSLLEQFF
V: TRBV2; size: -; D: -; J: TRBJ2-7; DNA: TGTGCCAGCAGTGGATCTGGGGCGGAATCCTACTACGAGCAGTACTTC; CDR3: CASSGSGAESYYEQYF
V: TRBV9; size: -; D: TRBD2; J: TRBJ2-7; DNA: TGTGCCAGCAGCCTGCTGGGAGGGCAGGAGCAGTACTTC; CDR3: CASSLLGGQEQYF
V: TRBV11-2; size: -; D: -; J: TRBJ1-5; DNA: TGTGCCAGCAGCTTAGATCCCAGGGTGGATCAGCCCCAGCATTTT; CDR3: CASSLDPRVDQPQHF
V: TRBV5-1; size: -; D: -; J: TRBJ2-7; DNA: TGCGCCAGCATGCGTCAGGGGAGCCACGAGCAGTACTTC; CDR3: CASMRQGSHEQYF
V: TRBV29-1; size: -; D: TRBD1; J: TRBJ2-1; DNA: TGCAGCGGAACGACAGGGAACTACAATGAGCAGTTCTTC; CDR3: CSGTTGNYNEQFF
V: TRBV7-2; size: -; D: TRBD1; J: TRBJ1-6; DNA: TGTGCCAGCAGCTCGCCGGGACAGTGGGGTAATTCACCCCTCCACTTT; CDR3: CASSSPGQWGNSPLHF
V: TRBV9; size: many; D: TRBD1; J: TRBJ1-5; DNA: TGTGCCAGCAGCGTAGTCGGACAGGGCGGACAGCCCCAGCATTTT; CDR3: CASSVVGQGGQPQHF
V: TRBV27; size: -; D: TRBD2; J: TRBJ2-7; DNA: TGTGCCAGCAGTTTAATGGCTAGCGGGATTGAAGAGCAGTACTTC; CDR3: CASSLMASGIEEQYF
V: TRBV5-1; size: -; D: TRBD2; J: TRBJ2-3; DNA: TGCGCCAGCAGGCGGGATACTAGCGGGAACACAGATACGCAGTATTTT; CDR3: CASRRDTSGNTDTQYF
V: TRBV4-1; size: -; D: -; J: TRBJ1-2; DNA: TGCGCCAGCAGCCAAGATCCGAGGACCTATGGCTACACCTTC; CDR3: CASSQDPRTYGYTF
V: TRBV5-1; size: many; D: -; J: TRBJ1-4; DNA: TGCGCCAGCTCCCGGGGCACAGGTGACGAAAAACTGTTTTTT; CDR3: CASSRGTGDEKLFF
V: TRBV11-3; size: -; D: -; J: TRBJ2-3; DNA: TGTGCCAGCAGCTTAGGTGGCTTCCAGGGAGATACGCAGTATTTT; CDR3: CASSLGGFQGDTQYF
V: TRBV5-1; size: -; D: -; J: TRBJ1-4; DNA: TGCGCCAGCAGCTTGGAGTTTTTCGGGAAACTGTTTTTT; CDR3: CASSLEFFGKLFF
V: TRBV7-9; size: -; D: -; J: TRBJ1-4; DNA: TGTGCCAGCAGCTGGATCGAGAATGAAAAACTGTTTTTT; CDR3: CASSWIENEKLFF
V: TRBV4-1; size: -; D: TRBD1; J: TRBJ2-3; DNA: TGCGCCAGCAGCCTAGGGGGCATGCGTTTCGGCATTTCGGATACGCAGTATTTT; CDR3: CASSLGGMRFGISDTQYF